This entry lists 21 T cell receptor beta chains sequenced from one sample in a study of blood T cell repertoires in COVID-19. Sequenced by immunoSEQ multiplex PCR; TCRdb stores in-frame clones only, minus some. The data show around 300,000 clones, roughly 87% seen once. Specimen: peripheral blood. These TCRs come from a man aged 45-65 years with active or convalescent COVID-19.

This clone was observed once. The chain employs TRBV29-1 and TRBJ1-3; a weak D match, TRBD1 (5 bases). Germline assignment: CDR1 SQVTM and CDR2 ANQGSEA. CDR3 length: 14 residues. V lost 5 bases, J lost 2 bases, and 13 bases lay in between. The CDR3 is CSVSRGSAGNTIYF. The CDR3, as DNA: TGCAGCGTTTCTCGGGGGAGTGCTGGAAACACCATATATTTT.

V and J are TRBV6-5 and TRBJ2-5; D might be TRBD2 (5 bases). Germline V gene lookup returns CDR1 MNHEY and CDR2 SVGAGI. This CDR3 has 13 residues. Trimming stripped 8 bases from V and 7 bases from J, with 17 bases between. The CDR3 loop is CASAEAGWGTQYF. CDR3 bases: TGTGCCAGCGCGGAGGCCGGGTGGGGGACCCAGTACTTC.

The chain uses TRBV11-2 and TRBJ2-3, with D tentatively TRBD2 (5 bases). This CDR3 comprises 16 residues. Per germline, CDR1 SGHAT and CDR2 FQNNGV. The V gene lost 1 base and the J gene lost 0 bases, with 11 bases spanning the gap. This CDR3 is CASSLGARASTDTQYF. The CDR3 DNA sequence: TGTGCCAGCAGCTTAGGGGCGCGGGCCAGCACAGATACGCAGTATTTT.

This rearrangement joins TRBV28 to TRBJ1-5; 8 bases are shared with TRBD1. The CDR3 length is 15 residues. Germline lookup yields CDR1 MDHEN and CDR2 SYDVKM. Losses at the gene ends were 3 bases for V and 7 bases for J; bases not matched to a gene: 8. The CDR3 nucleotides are TGTGCCAGCAGTTTTTTTGTACAGGGGGGGCAGCCCCAGCATTTT. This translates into CASSFFVQGGQPQHF.

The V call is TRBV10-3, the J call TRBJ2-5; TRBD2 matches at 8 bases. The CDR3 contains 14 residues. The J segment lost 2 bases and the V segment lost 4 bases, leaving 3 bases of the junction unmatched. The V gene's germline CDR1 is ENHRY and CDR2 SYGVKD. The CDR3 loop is CAISARLAQETQYF. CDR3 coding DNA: TGTGCCATCAGTGCCAGACTAGCGCAAGAGACCCAGTACTTC.

The CDR3 here is CASSLGTPYNEQFF. The CDR3 nucleotides read TGTGCCAGCAGCTTGGGAACTCCTTACAATGAGCAGTTCTTC. This chain joins TRBV5-8 and TRBJ2-1; D uncertain. Trimming pared 0 bases from V and 4 bases from J, leaving 8 bases between. The V gene's germline CDR1 is SGHTS and CDR2 YDEGEE. The CDR3 extends over 14 amino acids.

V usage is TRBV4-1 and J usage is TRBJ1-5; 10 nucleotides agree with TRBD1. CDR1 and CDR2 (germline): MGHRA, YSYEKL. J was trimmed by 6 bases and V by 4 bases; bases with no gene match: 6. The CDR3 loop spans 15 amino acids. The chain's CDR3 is CASSPPTGGVQPQHF. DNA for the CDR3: TGCGCCAGCAGCCCTCCGACAGGGGGCGTTCAGCCCCAGCATTTT.

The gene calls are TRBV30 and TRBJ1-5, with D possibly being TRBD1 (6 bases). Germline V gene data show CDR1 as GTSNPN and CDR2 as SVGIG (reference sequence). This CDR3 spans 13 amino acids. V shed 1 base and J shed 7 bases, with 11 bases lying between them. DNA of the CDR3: TGTGCCTGGAGTGCCCAGGGGAGACAGCCCCAGCATTTT. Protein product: CAWSAQGRQPQHF.

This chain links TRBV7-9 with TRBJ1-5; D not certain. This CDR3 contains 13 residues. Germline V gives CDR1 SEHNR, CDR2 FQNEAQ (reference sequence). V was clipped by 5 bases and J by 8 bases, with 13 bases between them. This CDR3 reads CASSLNPAEPQHF. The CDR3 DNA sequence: TGTGCCAGCAGCCTAAACCCGGCGGAGCCCCAGCATTTT.

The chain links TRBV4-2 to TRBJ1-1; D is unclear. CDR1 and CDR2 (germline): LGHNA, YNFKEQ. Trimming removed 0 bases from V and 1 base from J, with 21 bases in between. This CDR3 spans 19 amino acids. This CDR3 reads CASSQERISPMIANTEAFF. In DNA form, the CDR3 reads TGTGCCAGCAGCCAAGAAAGGATCTCTCCAATGATAGCGAACACTGAAGCTTTCTTT.

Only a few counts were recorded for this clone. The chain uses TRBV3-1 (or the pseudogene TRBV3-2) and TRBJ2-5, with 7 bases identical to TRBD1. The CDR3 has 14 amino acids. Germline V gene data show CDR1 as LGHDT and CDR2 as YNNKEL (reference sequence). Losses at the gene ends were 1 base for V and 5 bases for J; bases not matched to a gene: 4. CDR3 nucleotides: TGTGCCAGCAGCCAAGGACAGGGCGGTGAGACCCAGTACTTC. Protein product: CASSQGQGGETQYF.

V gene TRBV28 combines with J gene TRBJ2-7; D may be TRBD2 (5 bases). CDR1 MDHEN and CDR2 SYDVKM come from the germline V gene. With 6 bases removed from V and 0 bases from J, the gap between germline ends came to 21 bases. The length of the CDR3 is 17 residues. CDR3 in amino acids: CASSSPSGSRSSYEQYF. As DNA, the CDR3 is TGTGCCAGCAGCTCACCCTCGGGGAGTAGGAGCTCCTACGAGCAGTACTTC. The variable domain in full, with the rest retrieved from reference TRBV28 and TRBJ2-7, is DVKVTQSSRYLVKRTGEKVFLECVQDMDHENMFWYRQDPGLGLRLIYFSYDVKMKEKGDIPEGYSVSREKKERFSLILESASTNQTSMYLCASSSPSGSRSSYEQYFGPGTRLTVT.

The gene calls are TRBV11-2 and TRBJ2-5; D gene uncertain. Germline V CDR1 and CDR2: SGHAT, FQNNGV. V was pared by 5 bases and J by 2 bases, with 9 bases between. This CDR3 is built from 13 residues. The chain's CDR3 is CASSLGAQETQYF. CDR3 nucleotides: TGTGCCAGCAGCCTGGGCGCACAAGAGACCCAGTACTTC.

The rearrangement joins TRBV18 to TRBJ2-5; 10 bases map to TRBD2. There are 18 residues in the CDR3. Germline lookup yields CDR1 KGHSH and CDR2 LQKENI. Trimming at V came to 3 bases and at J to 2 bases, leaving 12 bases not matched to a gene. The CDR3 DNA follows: TGTGCCAGCTCACCGCTCCTAGCGGGAGAGGGAAGTCAAGAGACCCAGTACTTC. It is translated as CASSPLLAGEGSQETQYF.

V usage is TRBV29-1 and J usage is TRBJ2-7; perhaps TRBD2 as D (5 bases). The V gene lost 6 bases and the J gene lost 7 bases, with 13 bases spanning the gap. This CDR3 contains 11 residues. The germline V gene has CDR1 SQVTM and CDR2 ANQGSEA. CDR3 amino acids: CSVAPPGEQYF. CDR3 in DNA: TGCAGCGTAGCTCCACCGGGGGAGCAGTACTTC.

The CDR3 loop is CASTGLAGDYEQYF. As DNA, the CDR3 is TGTGCCAGCACTGGACTAGCGGGAGACTACGAGCAGTACTTC. V usage is TRBV2 and J usage is TRBJ2-7; 13 bases are a match to TRBD2. With V trimmed by 7 bases and J by 3 bases, 3 bases remained unmatched. This CDR3 is built from 14 residues. Germline V gene data show CDR1 as SNHLY and CDR2 as FYNNEI. Variable domain in full (rest from reference TRBV2 and TRBJ2-7): EPEVTQTPSHQVTQMGQEVILRCVPISNHLYFYWYRQILGQKVEFLVSFYNNEISEKSEIFDDQFSVERPDGSNFTLKIRSTKLEDSAMYFCASTGLAGDYEQYFGPGTRLTVT.

For the CDR3, the DNA is TGTGCCAGCAGTTACGGACTCACCCCCGGGACAGGGCTGTTTTTT. Its translation: CASSYGLTPGTGLFF. This chain links TRBV6-6 with TRBJ2-2, with 8 bases identical to TRBD1. Germline values: CDR1 MNHNY, CDR2 SVGAGI (reference sequence). Trimming removed 2 bases from V and 13 bases from J; junction bases left unmatched: 12. The CDR3 runs 15 residues.

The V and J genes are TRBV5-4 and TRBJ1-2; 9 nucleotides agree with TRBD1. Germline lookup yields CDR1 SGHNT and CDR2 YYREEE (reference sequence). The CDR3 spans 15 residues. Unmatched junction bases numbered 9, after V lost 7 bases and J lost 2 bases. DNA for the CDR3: TGTGCCAGCGGCCATCTGGACAGGGGCAACTATGGCTACACCTTC. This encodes CASGHLDRGNYGYTF.

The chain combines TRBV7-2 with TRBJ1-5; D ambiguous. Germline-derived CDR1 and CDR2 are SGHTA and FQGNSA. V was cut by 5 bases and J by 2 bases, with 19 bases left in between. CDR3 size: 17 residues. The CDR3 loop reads CASSLIHKGVGNQPQHF. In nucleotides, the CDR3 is TGTGCCAGCAGCCTAATACACAAAGGAGTTGGCAATCAGCCCCAGCATTTT.

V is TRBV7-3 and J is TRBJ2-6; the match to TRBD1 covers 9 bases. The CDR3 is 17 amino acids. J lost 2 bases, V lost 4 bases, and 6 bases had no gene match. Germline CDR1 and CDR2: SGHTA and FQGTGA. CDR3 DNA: TGTGCCAGCAGCTCCACAGGGGGCGCAGCTGGGGCCAACGTCCTGACTTTC. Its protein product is CASSSTGGAAGANVLTF.

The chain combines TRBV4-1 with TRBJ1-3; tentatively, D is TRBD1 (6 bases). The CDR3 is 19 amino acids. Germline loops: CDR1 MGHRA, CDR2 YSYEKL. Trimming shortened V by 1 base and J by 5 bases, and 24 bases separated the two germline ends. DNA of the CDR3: TGCGCCAGCAGCCAAGCAATAATCTACGGGACACTAGATAGAAACACCATATATTTT. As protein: CASSQAIIYGTLDRNTIYF.